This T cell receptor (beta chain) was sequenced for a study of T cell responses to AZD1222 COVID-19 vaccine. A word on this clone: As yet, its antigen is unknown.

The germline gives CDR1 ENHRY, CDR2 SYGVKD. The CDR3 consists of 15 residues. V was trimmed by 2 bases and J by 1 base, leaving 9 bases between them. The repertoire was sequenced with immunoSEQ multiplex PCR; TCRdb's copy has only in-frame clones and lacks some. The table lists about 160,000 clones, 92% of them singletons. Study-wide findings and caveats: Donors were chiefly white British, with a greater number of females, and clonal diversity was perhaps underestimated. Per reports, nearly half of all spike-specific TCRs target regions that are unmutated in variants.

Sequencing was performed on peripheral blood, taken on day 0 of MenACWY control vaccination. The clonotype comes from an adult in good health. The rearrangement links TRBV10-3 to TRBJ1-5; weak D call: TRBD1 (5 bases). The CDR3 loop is CAISEGGASNQPQHF. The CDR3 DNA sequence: TGTGCCATCAGTGAGGGAGGGGCAAGCAATCAGCCCCAGCATTTT.